The present T cell receptor (beta chain) was sequenced within a study of blood T cell repertoires in COVID-19. Study details: Samples representing acute and convalescent COVID-19 were sourced from the United States, Italy and Spain. Sources were T cells, B-cell-depleted T cells, or PBMCs; the material itself was cDNA or gDNA.

Germline CDR1 reads MNHNY; CDR2 reads SVGAGI (reference sequence). The CDR3 spans 13 residues. Trimming stripped 2 bases from V and 3 bases from J, with 7 bases between. Original processing notes: By means of reference gene primer amplification, nucleated cell counts were estimated. Sequencing used immunoSEQ multiplex PCR; TCRdb keeps in-frame clones, though not all of them. V and J calls and clone size are as listed in that table; D and trimming were resolved from the DNA. The data contain approximately 150,000 clones, around 88% of them singletons. Material for sequencing was peripheral blood. The chain carries TRBV6-6 and TRBJ2-5; D not resolved. The receptor's source is a human donor in a cohort sampled during active COVID-19. The CDR3 nucleotides are TGTGCCAGCAGTTACGTCAGTAAAGAGACCCAGTACTTC. Its translation is CASSYVSKETQYF.